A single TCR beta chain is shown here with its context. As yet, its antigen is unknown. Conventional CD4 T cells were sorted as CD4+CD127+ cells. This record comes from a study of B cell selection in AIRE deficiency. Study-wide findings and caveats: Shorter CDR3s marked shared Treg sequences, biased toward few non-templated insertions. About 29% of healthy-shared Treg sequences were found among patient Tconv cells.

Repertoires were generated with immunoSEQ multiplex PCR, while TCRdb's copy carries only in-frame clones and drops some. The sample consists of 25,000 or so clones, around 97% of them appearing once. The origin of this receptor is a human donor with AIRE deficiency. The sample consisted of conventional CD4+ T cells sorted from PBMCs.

This chain's CDR3 is CASSRTTTSWSPYNEQFF. Written as DNA, the CDR3 is TGCGCCAGCAGCCGAACGACGACTAGCTGGAGCCCCTACAATGAGCAGTTCTTC. The chain employs TRBV5-1 and TRBJ2-1; TRBD2 agrees at 7 bases. In germline, CDR1 is SGHRS, CDR2 YFSETQ. V dropped 4 bases and J dropped 2; count of bases not matched to a gene: 15. This CDR3 comprises 18 residues.